This TCR beta chain was identified in a study of read filtering for tumor transcriptome and immune sequencing. In the study overall: The cohort had some 17 men and over twelve women aged about 45 to 80, mean around 63 years. R-ISS stage counts were roughly 8 for I, about 15 for II, 6 or 7 for III. Study outcomes and limitations: This fraction held mixed bone marrow immune cells after CD138-negative sorting. Correlation between methods rose after single-read clonotypes were removed.

Remarks on this clonotype: Antigen: not known. A far more abundant clone sits one base away, making this likely a read error.

The library was built from 400 ng RNA with molecular barcoded adaptors for alpha/delta and beta/gamma chains. A single record per CDR3 protein comes from TCRdb applying MiXCR to the reads. Among 30,000 to 45,000 distinct CDR3 sequences listed, approximately 13% were seen once. V lost 5 bases and J 2 bases, leaving 16 bases between the germline ends. The CDR3 extends over 16 amino acids. Germline V gene sequence: CDR1 MNHNS, CDR2 SASEGT. The specimen sequenced was a population of CD138-negative cells sorted from bone marrow. The chain uses TRBV6-1 and TRBJ2-1; D is unresolved. The source is a donor older than 35 with multiple myeloma. The DNA of the CDR3 is TGTGCCAGCAGTTACTCGACCAGGTCAACCTACAATGAGCAGTTCTTC. This sequence encodes CASSYSTRSTYNEQFF.